This is a list of T cell receptor beta chains from one sample in a study of cytomegalovirus exposure and HLA in healthy donors. Data came from immunoSEQ multiplex PCR; TCRdb stores just in-frame clones and leaves some out. The sample consists of approximately 170,000 clones, around 85% of them appearing once. The source material was PBMCs. Receptor source: a man aged 45-60 years in good health and CMV-seropositive. The CDR3 runs from the conserved cysteine through the conserved F or W. The D gene is left open where the match is weak. Size is omitted from some rows. Given values are once, few, many or a class for expanded clones.

V	D	J	size	CDR3	DNA
TRBV6-5	TRBD2	TRBJ2-1	.	CASSSPYWGGNNEQFF	TGTGCCAGCAGTTCGCCCTATTGGGGAGGGAACAATGAGCAGTTCTTC
TRBV28	.	TRBJ2-6	.	CASSPGHVSGANVLTF	TGTGCCAGCAGCCCGGGACACGTCTCTGGGGCCAACGTCCTGACTTTC
TRBV10-3	.	TRBJ2-7	.	CAITAGSSYEQYF	TGTGCCATCACCGCGGGCTCCTCCTACGAGCAGTACTTC
TRBV28	TRBD1	TRBJ1-4	few	CASSPRTGLIADEKLFF	TGTGCCAGCAGTCCAAGGACAGGTTTAATCGCGGATGAAAAACTGTTTTTT
TRBV5-6	.	TRBJ1-2	.	CASSLAGNYGYTF	TGTGCCAGCAGCTTGGCGGGGAACTATGGCTACACCTTC
TRBV7-8	.	TRBJ1-1	once	CASSLTRHRTEAFF	TGTGCCAGCAGCCTAACTAGACACCGGACTGAAGCTTTCTTT
TRBV29-1	.	TRBJ1-5	once	CSVGDGGSQPQHF	TGCAGCGTAGGAGATGGGGGCAGCCAGCCCCAGCATTTT
TRBV27	.	TRBJ2-5	.	CASSLLGGGGETQYF	TGTGCCAGCAGTTTGCTTGGCGGTGGGGGGGAGACCCAGTACTTC
TRBV5-1	TRBD2	TRBJ2-5	.	CASSLETSGQETQYF	TGCGCCAGCAGCTTGGAGACTAGCGGCCAAGAGACCCAGTACTTC
TRBV5-1	.	TRBJ1-5	.	CASSLVSLNQPQHF	TGCGCCAGCAGCTTGGTATCTTTGAATCAGCCCCAGCATTTT
TRBV5-8	.	TRBJ1-2	.	CANSLSGFGGYTF	TGTGCCAACAGCTTGTCAGGGTTTGGTGGCTACACCTTC
TRBV4-1	TRBD1	TRBJ1-2	.	CASSRPGQGADGYTF	TGCGCCAGCAGTCGACCGGGACAGGGGGCGGATGGCTACACCTTC
TRBV6-5	TRBD1	TRBJ1-1	medium-sized	CASSYEGARAFF	TGTGCCAGCAGTTACGAGGGGGCGCGGGCTTTCTTT
TRBV5-1	.	TRBJ1-2	.	CASSSGEGSYGYTF	TGCGCCAGCAGCTCCGGGGAGGGCTCCTATGGCTACACCTTC
TRBV14	.	TRBJ2-1	.	CASSQEGLSYNEQFF	TGTGCCAGCAGCCAAGAGGGGCTCTCCTACAATGAGCAGTTCTTC
TRBV7-2	TRBD2	TRBJ2-7	few	CASSQLAGAYEQYF	TGTGCCAGCAGCCAGCTAGCGGGGGCCTACGAGCAGTACTTC
TRBV18	.	TRBJ2-1	few	CASSPGGSYNEQFF	TGTGCCAGCTCACCAGGGGGGTCCTACAATGAGCAGTTCTTC
TRBV7-9	.	TRBJ2-7	.	CASSLDVLTAYEQYF	TGTGCCAGCAGCTTAGACGTTTTGACAGCATACGAGCAGTACTTC
TRBV6-1	TRBD1	TRBJ1-2	.	CASWDRGYYGYTF	TGTGCCAGTTGGGACAGGGGGTACTATGGCTACACCTTC
TRBV2	.	TRBJ2-3	.	CASKEEADTQYF	TGTGCCAGCAAAGAGGAGGCAGATACGCAGTATTTT
TRBV5-1	.	TRBJ2-1	.	CASSFPGNEQFF	TGCGCCAGCAGCTTCCCAGGGAATGAGCAGTTCTTC
TRBV5-6	TRBD2	TRBJ2-5	.	CASSPGLVSTETQYF	TGTGCCAGCAGCCCCGGACTAGTTTCCACCGAGACCCAGTACTTC
TRBV5-1	TRBD2	TRBJ2-5	.	CASSLWTSGGETQYF	TGCGCCAGCAGCCTGTGGACTAGCGGGGGGGAGACCCAGTACTTC
TRBV5-1	.	TRBJ2-1	.	CASSPPGLGVEQFF	TGCGCCAGCAGCCCCCCGGGCTTAGGGGTAGAGCAGTTCTTC